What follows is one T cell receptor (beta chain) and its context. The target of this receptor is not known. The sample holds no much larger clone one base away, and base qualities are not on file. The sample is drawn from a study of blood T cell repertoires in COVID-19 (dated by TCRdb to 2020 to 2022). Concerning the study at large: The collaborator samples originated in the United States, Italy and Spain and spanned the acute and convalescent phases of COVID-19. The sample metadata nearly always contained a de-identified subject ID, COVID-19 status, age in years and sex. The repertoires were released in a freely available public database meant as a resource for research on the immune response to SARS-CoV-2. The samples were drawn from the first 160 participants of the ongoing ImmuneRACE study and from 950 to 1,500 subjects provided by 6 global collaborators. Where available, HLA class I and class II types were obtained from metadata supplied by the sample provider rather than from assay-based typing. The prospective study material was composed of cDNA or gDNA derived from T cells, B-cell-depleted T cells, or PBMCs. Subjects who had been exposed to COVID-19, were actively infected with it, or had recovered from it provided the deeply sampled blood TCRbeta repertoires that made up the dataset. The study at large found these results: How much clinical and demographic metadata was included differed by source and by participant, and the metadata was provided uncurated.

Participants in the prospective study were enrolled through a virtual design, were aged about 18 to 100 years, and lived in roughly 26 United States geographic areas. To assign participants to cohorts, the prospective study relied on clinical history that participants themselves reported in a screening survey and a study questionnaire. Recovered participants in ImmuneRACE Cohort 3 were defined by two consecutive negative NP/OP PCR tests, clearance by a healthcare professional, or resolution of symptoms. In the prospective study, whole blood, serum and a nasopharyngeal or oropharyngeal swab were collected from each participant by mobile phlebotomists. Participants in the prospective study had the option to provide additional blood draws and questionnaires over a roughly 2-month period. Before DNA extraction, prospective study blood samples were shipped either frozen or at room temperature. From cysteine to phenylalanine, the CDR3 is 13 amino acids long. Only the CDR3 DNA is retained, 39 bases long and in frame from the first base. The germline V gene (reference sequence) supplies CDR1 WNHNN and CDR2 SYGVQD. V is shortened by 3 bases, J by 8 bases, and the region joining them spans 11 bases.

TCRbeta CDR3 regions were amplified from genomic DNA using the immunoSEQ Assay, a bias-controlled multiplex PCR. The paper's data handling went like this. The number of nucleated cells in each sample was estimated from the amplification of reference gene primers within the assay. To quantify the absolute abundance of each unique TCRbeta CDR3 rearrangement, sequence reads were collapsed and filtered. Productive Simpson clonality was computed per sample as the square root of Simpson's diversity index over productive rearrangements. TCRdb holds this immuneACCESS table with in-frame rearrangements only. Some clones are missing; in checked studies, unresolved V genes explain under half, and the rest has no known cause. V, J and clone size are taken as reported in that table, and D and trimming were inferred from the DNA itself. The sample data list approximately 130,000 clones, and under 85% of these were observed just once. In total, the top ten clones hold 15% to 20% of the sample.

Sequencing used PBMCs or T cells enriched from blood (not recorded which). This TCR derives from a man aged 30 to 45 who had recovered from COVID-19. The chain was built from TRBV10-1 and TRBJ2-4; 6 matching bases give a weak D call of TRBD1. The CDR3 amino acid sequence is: CASSDSGVDIQYF. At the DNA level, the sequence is TGCGCCAGCAGTGATTCAGGGGTGGACATTCAGTACTTC.